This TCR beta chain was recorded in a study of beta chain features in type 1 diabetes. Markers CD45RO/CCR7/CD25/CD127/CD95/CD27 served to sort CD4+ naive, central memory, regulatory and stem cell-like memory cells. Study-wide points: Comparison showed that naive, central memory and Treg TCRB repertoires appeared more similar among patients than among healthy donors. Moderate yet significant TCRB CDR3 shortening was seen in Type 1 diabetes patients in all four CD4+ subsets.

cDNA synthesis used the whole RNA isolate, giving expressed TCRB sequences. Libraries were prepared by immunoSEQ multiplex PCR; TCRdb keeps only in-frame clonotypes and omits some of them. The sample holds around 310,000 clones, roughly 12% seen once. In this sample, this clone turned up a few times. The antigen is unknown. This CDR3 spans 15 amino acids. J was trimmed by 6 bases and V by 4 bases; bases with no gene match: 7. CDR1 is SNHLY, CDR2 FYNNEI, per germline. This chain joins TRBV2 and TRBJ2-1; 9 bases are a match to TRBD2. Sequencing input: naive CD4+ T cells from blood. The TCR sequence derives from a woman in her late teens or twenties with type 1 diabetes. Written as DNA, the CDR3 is TGTGCCAGCAGTGCCTGGCGGGAGGGCCTCAATGAGCAGTTCTTC. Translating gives CASSAWREGLNEQFF.